This TCR beta chain was observed in a study of human T cells and chemical hapten exposure. In the study overall: Each week of the roughly 26-week study, patients had diphenylcyclopropenone applied to the scalp.

The time point is: pre-sensitization, week 0. Regarding treatment: therapeutic diphenylcyclopropenone sensitization with weekly scalp DPC. In every case, blood was obtained before the patch test was applied. This clonotype was observed many times. TCRdb used MiXCR to reprocess the RACE reads, holding one entry per CDR3 protein. The sample yields roughly 81,000 distinct CDR3 sequences, 8.5% seen once. Sequenced here: whole blood, sampled in connection with sensitization to the hapten diphenylcyclopropenone (DPC). This clonotype originated in a middle-aged man with alopecia areata. Some clones in this sample may be carry-over from other donors' samples.

This chain's CDR3 is CSVSGGVEETQYF. CDR3 nucleotides: TGCAGCGTTTCCGGGGGGGTGGAAGAGACCCAGTACTTC. The chain joins TRBV29-1 to TRBJ2-5; 8 bases match TRBD2. J was trimmed by 3 bases and V by 5 bases; bases with no gene match: 5. Germline assignment: CDR1 SQVTM and CDR2 ANQGSEA. This CDR3 spans 13 amino acids.